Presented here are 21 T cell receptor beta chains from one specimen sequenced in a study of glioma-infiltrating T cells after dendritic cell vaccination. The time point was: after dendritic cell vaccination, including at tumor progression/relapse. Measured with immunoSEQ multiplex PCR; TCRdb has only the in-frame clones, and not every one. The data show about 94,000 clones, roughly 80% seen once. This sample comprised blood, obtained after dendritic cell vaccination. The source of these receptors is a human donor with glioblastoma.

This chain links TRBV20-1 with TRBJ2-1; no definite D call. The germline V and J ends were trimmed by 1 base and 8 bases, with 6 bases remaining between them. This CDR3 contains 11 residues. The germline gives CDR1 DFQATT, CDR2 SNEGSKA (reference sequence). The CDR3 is CSARGGYEQFF. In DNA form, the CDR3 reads TGCAGTGCTAGAGGTGGCTATGAGCAGTTCTTC.

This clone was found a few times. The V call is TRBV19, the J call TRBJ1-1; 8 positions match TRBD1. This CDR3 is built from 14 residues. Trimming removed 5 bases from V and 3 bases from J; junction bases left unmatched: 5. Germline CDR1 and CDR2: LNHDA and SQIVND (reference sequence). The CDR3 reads CASSSRTGYTEAFF. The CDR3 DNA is TGTGCCAGTAGTTCAAGGACAGGGTACACTGAAGCTTTCTTT.

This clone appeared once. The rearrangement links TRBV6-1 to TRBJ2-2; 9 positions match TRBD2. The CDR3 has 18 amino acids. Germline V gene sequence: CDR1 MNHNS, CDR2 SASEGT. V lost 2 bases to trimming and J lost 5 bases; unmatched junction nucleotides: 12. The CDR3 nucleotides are TGTGCCAGCAGTGAAACCGCTAGCGGGGTCATAAGGACCGGGGAGCTGTTTTTT. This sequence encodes CASSETASGVIRTGELFF.

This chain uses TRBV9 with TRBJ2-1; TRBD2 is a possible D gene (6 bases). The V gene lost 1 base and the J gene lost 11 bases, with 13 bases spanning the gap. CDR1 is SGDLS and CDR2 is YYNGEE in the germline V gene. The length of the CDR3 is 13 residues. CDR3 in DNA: TGTGCCAGCAGCGTAACCGGTAGCGGAAAGCAGTTCTTC. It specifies CASSVTGSGKQFF.

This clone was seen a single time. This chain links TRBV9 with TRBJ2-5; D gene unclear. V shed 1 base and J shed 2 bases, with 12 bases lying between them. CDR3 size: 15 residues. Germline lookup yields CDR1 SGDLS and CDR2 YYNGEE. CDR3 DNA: TGTGCCAGCAGCGTAACTCCCAGCGCACAAGAGACCCAGTACTTC. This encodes CASSVTPSAQETQYF.

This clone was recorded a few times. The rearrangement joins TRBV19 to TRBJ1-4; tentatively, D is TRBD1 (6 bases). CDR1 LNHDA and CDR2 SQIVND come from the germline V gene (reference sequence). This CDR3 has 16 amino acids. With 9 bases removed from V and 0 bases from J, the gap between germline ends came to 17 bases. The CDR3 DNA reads TGTGCCAGCACTACGGGGGGGCGCGCAACTAATGAAAAACTGTTTTTT. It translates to CASTTGGRATNEKLFF.

The DNA for the CDR3 is TGTGCCAGCAGCTTAGGAGACAACAACTATGGCTACACCTTC. It translates to CASSLGDNNYGYTF. The rearrangement links TRBV7-8 to TRBJ1-2, with unresolved D. Trimming removed 1 base from V and 2 bases from J, with 8 bases in between. Germline V gene data show CDR1 as SGHVS and CDR2 as FQNEAQ. This CDR3 spans 14 amino acids. The full variable domain, in which reference TRBV7-8 and TRBJ1-2 provide the parts outside the CDR3, is GAGVSQSPRYKVAKRGQDVALRCDPISGHVSLFWYQQALGQGPEFLTYFQNEAQLDKSGLPSDRFFAERPEGSVSTLKIQRTQQEDSAVYLCASSLGDNNYGYTFGSGTRLTVV.

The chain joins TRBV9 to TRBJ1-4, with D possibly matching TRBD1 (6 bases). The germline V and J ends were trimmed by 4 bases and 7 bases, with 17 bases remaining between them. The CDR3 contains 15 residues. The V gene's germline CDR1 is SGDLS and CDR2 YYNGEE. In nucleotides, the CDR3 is TGTGCCAGCAGCCCAAGAGGGGGTTCGCCTGAAAAACTGTTTTTT. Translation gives CASSPRGGSPEKLFF.

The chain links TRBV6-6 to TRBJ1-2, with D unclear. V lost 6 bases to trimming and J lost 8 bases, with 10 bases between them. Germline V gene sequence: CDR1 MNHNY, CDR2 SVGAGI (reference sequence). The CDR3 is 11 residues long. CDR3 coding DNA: TGTGCCAGCAGCCTCGGGAGCGGCTACACCTTC. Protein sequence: CASSLGSGYTF.

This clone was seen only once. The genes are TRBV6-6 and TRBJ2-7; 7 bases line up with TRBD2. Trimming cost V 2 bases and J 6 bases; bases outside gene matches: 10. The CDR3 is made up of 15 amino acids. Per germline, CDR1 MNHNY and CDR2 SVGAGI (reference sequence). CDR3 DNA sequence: TGTGCCAGCAGTTACCCAGCGGGGACCCTCGGCGAGCAGTACTTC. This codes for CASSYPAGTLGEQYF.

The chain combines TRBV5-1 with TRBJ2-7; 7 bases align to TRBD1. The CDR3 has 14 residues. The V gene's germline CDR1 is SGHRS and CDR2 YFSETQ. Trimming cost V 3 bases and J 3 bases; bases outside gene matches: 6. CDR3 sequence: CASSSATGHYEQYF. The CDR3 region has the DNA TGCGCCAGCAGCTCAGCGACAGGGCACTACGAGCAGTACTTC.

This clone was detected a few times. CDR3 nucleotides: TGTGCCAGCAGTCTAACCGGGTCCGCGAAGAATTCACCCCTCCACTTT. The encoded protein is CASSLTGSAKNSPLHF. The chain couples TRBV27 to TRBJ1-6; D unclear. V lost 5 bases, J lost 7 bases, and 18 bases lay in between. CDR3 length: 16 residues. CDR1 MNHEY and CDR2 SMNVEV come from the germline V gene (reference sequence).

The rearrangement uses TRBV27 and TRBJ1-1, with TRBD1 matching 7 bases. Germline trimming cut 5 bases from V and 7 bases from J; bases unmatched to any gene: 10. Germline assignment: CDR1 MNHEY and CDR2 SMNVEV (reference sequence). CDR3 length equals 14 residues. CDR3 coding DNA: TGTGCCAGCAGTCCGACAGGGTTCAGGGTTGAAGCTTTCTTT. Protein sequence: CASSPTGFRVEAFF.

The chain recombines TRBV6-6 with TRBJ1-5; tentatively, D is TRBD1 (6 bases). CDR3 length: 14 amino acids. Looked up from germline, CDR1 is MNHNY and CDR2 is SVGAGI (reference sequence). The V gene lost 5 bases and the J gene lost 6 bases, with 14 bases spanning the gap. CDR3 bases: TGTGCCAGCAGTCCTCGAGGGGGAGTTCAGCCCCAGCATTTT. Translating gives CASSPRGGVQPQHF.

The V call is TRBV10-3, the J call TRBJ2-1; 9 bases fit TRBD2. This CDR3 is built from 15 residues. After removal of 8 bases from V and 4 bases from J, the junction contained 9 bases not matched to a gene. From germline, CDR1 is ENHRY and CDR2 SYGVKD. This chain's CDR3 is CAISKLAGTYNEQFF. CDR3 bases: TGTGCCATCTCGAAACTAGCGGGCACGTACAATGAGCAGTTCTTC.

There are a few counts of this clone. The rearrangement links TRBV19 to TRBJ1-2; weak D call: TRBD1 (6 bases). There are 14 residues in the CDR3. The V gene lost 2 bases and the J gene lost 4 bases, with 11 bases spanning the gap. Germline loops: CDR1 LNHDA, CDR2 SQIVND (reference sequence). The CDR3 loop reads CASSIPQGPYGYTF. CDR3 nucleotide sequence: TGTGCCAGTAGTATACCACAGGGTCCCTATGGCTACACCTTC.

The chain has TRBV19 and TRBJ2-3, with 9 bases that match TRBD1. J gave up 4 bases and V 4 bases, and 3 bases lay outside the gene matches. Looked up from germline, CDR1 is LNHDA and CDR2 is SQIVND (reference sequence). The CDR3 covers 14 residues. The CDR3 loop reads CASSTGQGPDTQYF. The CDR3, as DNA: TGTGCCAGTAGTACGGGACAGGGCCCAGATACGCAGTATTTT.

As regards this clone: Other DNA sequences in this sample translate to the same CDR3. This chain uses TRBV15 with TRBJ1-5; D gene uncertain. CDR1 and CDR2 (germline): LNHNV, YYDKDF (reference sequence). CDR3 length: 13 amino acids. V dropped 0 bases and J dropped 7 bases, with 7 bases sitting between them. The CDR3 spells CATSRDLGQPQHF. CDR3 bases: TGTGCCACCAGCAGAGATCTCGGGCAGCCCCAGCATTTT.

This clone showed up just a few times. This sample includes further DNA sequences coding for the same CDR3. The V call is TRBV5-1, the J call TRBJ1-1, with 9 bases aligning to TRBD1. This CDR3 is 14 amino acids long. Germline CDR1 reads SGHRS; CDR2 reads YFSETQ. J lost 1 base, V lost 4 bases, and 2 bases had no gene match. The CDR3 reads CASSPGQGNTEAFF. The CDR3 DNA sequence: TGCGCCAGCAGCCCGGGACAGGGGAACACTGAAGCTTTCTTT.

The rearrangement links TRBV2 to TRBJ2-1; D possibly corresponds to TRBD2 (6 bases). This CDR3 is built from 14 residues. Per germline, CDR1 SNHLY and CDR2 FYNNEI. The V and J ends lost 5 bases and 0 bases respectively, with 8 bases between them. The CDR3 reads CASSTSRSYNEQFF. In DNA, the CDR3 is TGTGCCAGCAGTACTAGCCGCTCCTACAATGAGCAGTTCTTC.

CDR3: CSVAVGQGAIYNEQFF. The CDR3 nucleotides are TGCAGCGTTGCGGTAGGTCAGGGGGCAATATACAATGAGCAGTTCTTC. The chain combines TRBV29-1 with TRBJ2-1; 8 nucleotides align to TRBD1. V was clipped by 4 bases and J by 4 bases; unmatched bases: 12. This CDR3 is 16 amino acids long. Looked up from germline, CDR1 is SQVTM and CDR2 is ANQGSEA.